The entry below gives a single T cell receptor beta chain sequence along with its context. The data are from a study of blood T cell repertoires in COVID-19. Study overall: The United States, Italy and Spain supplied acute and convalescent COVID-19 samples. T cells, B-cell-depleted T cells, or PBMCs supplied cDNA or gDNA.

Clones were read by immunoSEQ multiplex PCR, and TCRdb kept only the in-frame ones, dropping some. Among tens of thousands of clones listed, approximately 85% were seen once. CDR1 and CDR2 from the germline V gene are LGHNT and FRNRAP. The V end was cut by 6 bases, the J end by 2 bases, with 5 bases between. This CDR3 is 13 amino acids long. The V and J genes are TRBV12-5 and TRBJ2-6; D ambiguous. Sequencing used peripheral blood. The receptor's source is an elderly woman with COVID-19, enrolled during active disease. As DNA, the CDR3 is TGTGCTAGTGGCGAGACTGGGGCCAACGTCCTGACTTTC. Translation gives CASGETGANVLTF.